This passage covers 6 T cell receptor beta chains from one sample sequenced in a study of shared clonotypes between healthy human individuals (dated by TCRdb to 2020 to 2022). Libraries were constructed by the immunoSEQ multiplex PCR assay. TCRdb limited this immuneACCESS table to in-frame rearrangements with V and J called. A share of clones is missing; checked studies link under half to unresolved V genes, and the rest is unexplained. This sample gives roughly 1 million clones in total; around 78% of them show up just once. The top ten clones comprise more than 0.5% of the sample. Sequenced: memory CD4+ T cells from PBMCs. Sample cell subset or site, as interpreted from the label and publication: CD45RA-negative fraction. These receptors were taken from a man in his late teens or twenties in good health. Some clones in this sample may be carry-over from other donors' samples.

The gene calls are TRBV5-6 and TRBJ2-5, with TRBD1 matching 11 bases. V gave up 5 bases and J gave up 5 bases; unmatched junction bases: 2. The V gene's germline CDR1 is SGHDT and CDR2 YYEEEE. This CDR3 has 13 amino acids. CDR3 coding DNA: TGTGCCAGCAGTTGGGACAGGGGGGAGACCCAGTACTTC. It specifies CASSWDRGETQYF.

This chain connects TRBV5-1 to TRBJ2-5, with D maybe TRBD1 (6 bases). The CDR3 consists of 13 residues. Per the germline V gene, CDR1 is SGHRS and CDR2 is YFSETQ. V was cut by 2 bases and J by 5 bases, with 10 bases left in between. The CDR3 bases are TGCGCCAGCAGCTTCAAGCAGGGGGAGACCCAGTACTTC. This codes for CASSFKQGETQYF.

The J gene is TRBJ1-5, the V gene TRBV2; D not resolved. The V and J ends lost 2 bases and 0 bases respectively, with 8 bases between them. Germline lookup yields CDR1 SNHLY and CDR2 FYNNEI. The CDR3 length is 15 residues. The CDR3 bases are TGTGCCAGCAGTGAACTCGGGTATAGCAATCAGCCCCAGCATTTT. This translates into CASSELGYSNQPQHF. Looking up the rest from reference TRBV2 and TRBJ1-5 gives the full variable domain: EPEVTQTPSHQVTQMGQEVILRCVPISNHLYFYWYRQILGQKVEFLVSFYNNEISEKSEIFDDQFSVERPDGSNFTLKIRSTKLEDSAMYFCASSELGYSNQPQHFGDGTRLSIL.

The chain carries TRBV7-9 and TRBJ2-5, with D perhaps matching TRBD2 (6 bases). The germline V gene encodes CDR1 SEHNR and CDR2 FQNEAQ (reference sequence). The V and J ends lost 5 bases and 7 bases respectively, with 11 bases between them. The CDR3 has 12 residues. CDR3 region: CASSQMRGTQYF. The CDR3 region has the DNA TGTGCCAGCAGCCAGATGCGGGGGACCCAGTACTTC.

The table lists this clone with a few counts. The same CDR3 arises from other DNA sequences in this sample as well. The chain links TRBV28 to TRBJ1-4; D uncertain. Trimming cost V 3 bases and J 8 bases, with 4 bases left between them. CDR1 is MDHEN and CDR2 is SYDVKM in the germline V gene. The CDR3 has 11 amino acids. The CDR3 spells CASSLREKLFF. CDR3 coding DNA: TGTGCCAGCAGTTTGAGAGAAAAACTGTTTTTT.

The J gene is TRBJ1-5, the V gene TRBV11-2; no definite D call. Germline assignment: CDR1 SGHAT and CDR2 FQNNGV. Trimming stripped 7 bases from V and 5 bases from J, with 15 bases between. CDR3 length equals 14 residues. In DNA, the CDR3 is TGTGCCAGCACCTGGGAGGAAGGCGATCAGCCCCAGCATTTT. It codes for CASTWEEGDQPQHF.